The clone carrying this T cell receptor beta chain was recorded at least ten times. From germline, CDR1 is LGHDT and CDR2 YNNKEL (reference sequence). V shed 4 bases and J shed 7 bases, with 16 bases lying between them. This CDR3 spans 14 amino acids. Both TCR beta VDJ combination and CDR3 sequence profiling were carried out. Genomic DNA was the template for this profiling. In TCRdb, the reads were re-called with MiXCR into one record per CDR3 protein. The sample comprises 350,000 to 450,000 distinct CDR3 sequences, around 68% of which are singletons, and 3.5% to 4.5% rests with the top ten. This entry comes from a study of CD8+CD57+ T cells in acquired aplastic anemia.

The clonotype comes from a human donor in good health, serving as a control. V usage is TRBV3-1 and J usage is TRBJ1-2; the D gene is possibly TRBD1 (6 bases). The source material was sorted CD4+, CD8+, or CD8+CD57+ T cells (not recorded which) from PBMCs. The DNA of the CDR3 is TGTGCCAGCAGCCCGTTGGACAGCCGGGGTGGCTACACCTTC. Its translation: CASSPLDSRGGYTF.